This TCR beta chain was sequenced during a study of T cells in Graves' hyperthyroidism and ophthalmopathy. In the study overall: Peripheral blood was secured at the point of initial diagnosis, before any treatment.

TCR beta CDR3 region amplification was performed from RNA transcripts. An initial round of RT-PCR targeting the TCR CDR3 relied on the HTBI primer set. TCRdb re-analysed the multiplex PCR reads in MiXCR, keeping a single row per CDR3 protein. The repertoire holds roughly 740,000 distinct CDR3 sequences, with roughly 15% as singletons. Patients counted as stable if ophthalmopathy did not develop within 18 months. Used for diagnoses were clinical symptoms, serum thyroxine and TRAb, thyroid ultrasound and orbital computed tomography. Findings and caveats of the study: Blood also showed most of the thyroid clonotypes that were expanded above 0.001.

On this clonotype itself: What it binds is not known.

The V end lost 3 bases, the J end lost 3 bases, and 12 bases lay between the germline ends. The germline V gene has CDR1 DFQATT and CDR2 SNEGSKA (reference sequence). The CDR3 totals 13 residues. Sample: blood. The chain employs TRBV20-1 and TRBJ2-7, with D maybe TRBD1 (6 bases). This TCR derives from a young man with Graves' hyperthyroidism. The CDR3 loop reads CSASGQFLYEQYF. DNA for the CDR3: TGCAGTGCTAGTGGACAGTTCCTCTACGAGCAGTACTTC.